This TCR beta chain originates from a study of blood T cell repertoires in COVID-19. The assay was immunoSEQ multiplex PCR, and TCRdb's table has in-frame clones only and misses some. The sample consists of 200,000 to 250,000 clones, 70% to 90% of them appearing once. Looked up from germline, CDR1 is LNHDA and CDR2 is SQIVND (reference sequence). The CDR3 extends over 16 amino acids. V trimming: 5 bases; J trimming: 5 bases; junction bases outside the gene matches: 13. This chain links TRBV19 with TRBJ2-5, with TRBD2 matching over 8 bases. The sample consisted of peripheral blood. The TCR originated in a woman in her 70s with active or convalescent COVID-19. The CDR3 spells CASSPTIGRVRETQYF. The CDR3 nucleotides read TGTGCCAGTAGTCCGACGATCGGGAGGGTACGGGAGACCCAGTACTTC.